This T cell receptor beta chain comes out of a study of CD8+ T cells in alopecia areata. Study-wide points: Mouse data revealed clearer TCR sharing than patient data did, a gap possibly tied to HLA. Scalp lesions, especially in alopecia totalis/universalis, had higher clonality than normal scalp.

Trimming took off 1 base at V and 8 bases at J, with 12 bases between the two ends. The CDR3 totals 13 residues. Germline CDR1 MGHRA, CDR2 YSYEKL. Patients with alopecia areata provided lesional scalp punch biopsies as well as peripheral blood. The authors sorted CD4+ and CD8+ T cells from PBMCs. Concerning this clone: Its antigen is not known.

RNA, once extracted, was reverse transcribed into cDNA for use as the sequencing template. The protocol was immunoSEQ multiplex PCR, while the TCRdb copy is restricted to in-frame clones and leaves out a portion. The data show 120,000 to 150,000 clones, with roughly 48% seen just once and about 6.8% held by the top ten. The sequenced material came from CD4+ T cells sorted from blood. This chain joins TRBV4-1 and TRBJ2-7; possibly TRBD1 or TRBD2 for D (5 bases each). The clonotype originates from a human donor with alopecia areata. The CDR3 bases are TGCGCCAGCAGCCAAGGGGACCGCCGACAGCAGTACTTC. The encoded protein is CASSQGDRRQQYF.